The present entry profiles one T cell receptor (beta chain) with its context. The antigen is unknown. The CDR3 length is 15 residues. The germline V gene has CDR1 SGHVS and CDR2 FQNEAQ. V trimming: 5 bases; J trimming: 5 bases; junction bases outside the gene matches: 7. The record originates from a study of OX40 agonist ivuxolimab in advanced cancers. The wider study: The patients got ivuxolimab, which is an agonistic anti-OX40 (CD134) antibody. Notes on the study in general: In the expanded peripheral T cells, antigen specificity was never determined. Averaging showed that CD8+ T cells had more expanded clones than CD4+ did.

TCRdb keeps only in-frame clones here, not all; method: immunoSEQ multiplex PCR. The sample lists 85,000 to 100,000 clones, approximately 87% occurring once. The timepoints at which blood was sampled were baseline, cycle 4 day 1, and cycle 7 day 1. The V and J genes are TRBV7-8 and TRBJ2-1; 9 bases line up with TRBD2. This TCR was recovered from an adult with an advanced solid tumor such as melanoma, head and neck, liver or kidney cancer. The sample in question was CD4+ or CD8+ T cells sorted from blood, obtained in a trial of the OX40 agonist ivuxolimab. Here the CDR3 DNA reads TGTGCCAGCAGCCCGCGGGAGGGCCTCGACAATGAGCAGTTCTTC. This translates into CASSPREGLDNEQFF.